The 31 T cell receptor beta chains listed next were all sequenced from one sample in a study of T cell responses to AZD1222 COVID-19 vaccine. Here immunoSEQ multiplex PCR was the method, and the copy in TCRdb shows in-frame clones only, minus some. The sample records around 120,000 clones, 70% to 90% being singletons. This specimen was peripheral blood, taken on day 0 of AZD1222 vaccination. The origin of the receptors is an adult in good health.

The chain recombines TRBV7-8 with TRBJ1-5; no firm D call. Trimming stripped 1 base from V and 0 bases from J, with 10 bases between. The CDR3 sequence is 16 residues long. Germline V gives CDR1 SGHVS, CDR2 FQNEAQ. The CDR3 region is CASSLGPGISNQPQHF. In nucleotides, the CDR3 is TGTGCCAGCAGCTTAGGCCCGGGCATTAGCAATCAGCCCCAGCATTTT.

CDR3: CASSISAGPNYGYTF. The CDR3 nucleotides read TGTGCCAGTAGTATATCTGCAGGGCCTAACTATGGCTACACCTTC. The chain uses TRBV19 and TRBJ1-2, with a tentative D call TRBD1 (5 bases). The CDR3 covers 15 residues. The germline V and J ends were trimmed by 2 bases and 0 bases, with 10 bases remaining between them. In germline, CDR1 is LNHDA, CDR2 SQIVND (reference sequence).

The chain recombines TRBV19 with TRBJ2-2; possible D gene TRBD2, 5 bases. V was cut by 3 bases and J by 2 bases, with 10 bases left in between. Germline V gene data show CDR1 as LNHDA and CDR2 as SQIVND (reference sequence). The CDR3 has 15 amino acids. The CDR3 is CASSIIRGNTGELFF. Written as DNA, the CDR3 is TGTGCCAGTAGTATCATTCGGGGAAACACCGGGGAGCTGTTTTTT.

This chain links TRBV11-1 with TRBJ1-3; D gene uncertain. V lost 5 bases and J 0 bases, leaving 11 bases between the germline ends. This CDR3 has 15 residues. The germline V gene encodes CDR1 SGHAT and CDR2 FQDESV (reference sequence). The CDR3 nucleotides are TGTGCCAGCAGCCGAGATCAAGTCTCTGGAAACACCATATATTTT. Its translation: CASSRDQVSGNTIYF.

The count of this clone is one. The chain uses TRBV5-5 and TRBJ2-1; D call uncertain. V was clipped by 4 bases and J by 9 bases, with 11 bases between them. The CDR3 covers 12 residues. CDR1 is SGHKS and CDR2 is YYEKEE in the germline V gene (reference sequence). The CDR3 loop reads CASSPELGEQFF. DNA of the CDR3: TGTGCCAGCAGCCCGGAGTTGGGTGAGCAGTTCTTC.

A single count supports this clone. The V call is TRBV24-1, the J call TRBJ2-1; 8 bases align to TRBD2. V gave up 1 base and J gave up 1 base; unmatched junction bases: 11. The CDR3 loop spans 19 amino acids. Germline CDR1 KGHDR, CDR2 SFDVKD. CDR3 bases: TGTGCCACCAGTGATTTTGGTGCGGGGGGCGCACAGTCCTACAATGAGCAGTTCTTC. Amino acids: CATSDFGAGGAQSYNEQFF.

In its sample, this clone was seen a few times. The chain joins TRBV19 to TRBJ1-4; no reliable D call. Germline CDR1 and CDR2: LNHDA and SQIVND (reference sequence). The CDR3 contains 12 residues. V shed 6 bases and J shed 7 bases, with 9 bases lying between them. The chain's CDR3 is CASSLVGEKLFF. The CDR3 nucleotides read TGTGCCAGTAGCTTGGTGGGTGAAAAACTGTTTTTT.

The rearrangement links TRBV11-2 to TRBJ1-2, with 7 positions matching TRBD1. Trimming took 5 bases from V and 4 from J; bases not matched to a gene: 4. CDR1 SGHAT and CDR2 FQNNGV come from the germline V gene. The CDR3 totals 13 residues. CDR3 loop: CASSPQGSYGYTF. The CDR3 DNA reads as TGTGCCAGCAGCCCACAGGGGAGCTATGGCTACACCTTC.

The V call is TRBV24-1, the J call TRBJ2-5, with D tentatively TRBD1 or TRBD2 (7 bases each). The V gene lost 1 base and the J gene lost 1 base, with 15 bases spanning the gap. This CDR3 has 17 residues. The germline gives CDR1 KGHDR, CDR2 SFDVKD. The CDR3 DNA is TGTGCCACCAGTGATTTTATGGCAGGGGGGGGCCAAGAGACCCAGTACTTC. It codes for CATSDFMAGGGQETQYF.

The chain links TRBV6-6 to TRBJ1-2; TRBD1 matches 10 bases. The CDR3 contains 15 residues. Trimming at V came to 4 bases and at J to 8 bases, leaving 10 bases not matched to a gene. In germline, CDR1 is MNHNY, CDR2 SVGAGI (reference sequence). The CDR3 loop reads CASSSRDRGAYGYTF. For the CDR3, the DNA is TGTGCCAGCAGTTCCCGGGACAGGGGAGCCTACGGCTACACCTTC.

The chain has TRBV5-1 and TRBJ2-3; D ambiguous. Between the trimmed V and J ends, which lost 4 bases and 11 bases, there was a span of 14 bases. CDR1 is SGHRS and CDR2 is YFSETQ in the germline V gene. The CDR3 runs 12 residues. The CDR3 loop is CASSQDLKGQYF. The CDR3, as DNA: TGCGCCAGCAGCCAGGACCTAAAAGGGCAGTATTTT.

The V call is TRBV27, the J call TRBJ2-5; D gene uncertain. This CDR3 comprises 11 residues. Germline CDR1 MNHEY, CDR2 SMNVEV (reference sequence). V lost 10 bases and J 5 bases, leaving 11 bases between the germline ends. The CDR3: CATPNLETQYF. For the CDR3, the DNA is TGTGCCACCCCGAACCTTGAGACCCAGTACTTC.

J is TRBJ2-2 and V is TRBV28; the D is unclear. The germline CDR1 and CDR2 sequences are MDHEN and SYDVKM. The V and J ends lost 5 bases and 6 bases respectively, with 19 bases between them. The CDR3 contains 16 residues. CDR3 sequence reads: CASSADLRASSGELFF. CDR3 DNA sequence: TGTGCCAGCAGTGCGGACCTGAGAGCCTCGTCCGGGGAGCTGTTTTTT.

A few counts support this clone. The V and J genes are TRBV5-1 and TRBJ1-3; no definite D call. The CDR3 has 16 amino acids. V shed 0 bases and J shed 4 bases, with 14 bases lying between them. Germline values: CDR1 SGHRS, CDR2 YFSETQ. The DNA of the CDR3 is TGCGCCAGCAGCTTGGCCGGAGTCCTGAGGGGAAACACCATATATTTT. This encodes CASSLAGVLRGNTIYF.

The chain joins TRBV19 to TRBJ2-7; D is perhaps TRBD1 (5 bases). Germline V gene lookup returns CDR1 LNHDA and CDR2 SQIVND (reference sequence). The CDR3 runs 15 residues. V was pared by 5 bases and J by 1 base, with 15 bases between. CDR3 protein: CASSPRQFPSYEQYF. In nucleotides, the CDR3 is TGTGCCAGTAGTCCTAGACAGTTCCCATCCTACGAGCAGTACTTC.

CDR3 DNA sequence: TGTGCCAGCAGCCAAGGGACCCTCGCCTACAATGAGCAGTTCTTC. Translated, it gives CASSQGTLAYNEQFF. This chain links TRBV3-1 (or the pseudogene TRBV3-2) with TRBJ2-1; D is uncertain. Germline V gene lookup returns CDR1 LGHDT and CDR2 YNNKEL (reference sequence). The CDR3 contains 15 residues. Trimming cost V 1 base and J 2 bases, with 9 bases left between them.

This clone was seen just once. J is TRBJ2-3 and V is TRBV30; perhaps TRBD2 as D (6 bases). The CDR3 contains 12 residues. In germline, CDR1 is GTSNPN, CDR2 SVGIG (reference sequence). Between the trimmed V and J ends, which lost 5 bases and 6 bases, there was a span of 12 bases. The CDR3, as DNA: TGTGCCTGGGAAGCGGGTGGGGATACGCAGTATTTT. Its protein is CAWEAGGDTQYF.

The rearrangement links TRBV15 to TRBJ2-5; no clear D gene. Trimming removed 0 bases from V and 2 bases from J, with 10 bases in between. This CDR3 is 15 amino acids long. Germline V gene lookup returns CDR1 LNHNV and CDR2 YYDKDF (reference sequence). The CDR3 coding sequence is TGTGCCACCAGCAGAGAGTGGACGGGTCAAGAGACCCAGTACTTC. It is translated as CATSREWTGQETQYF.

DNA for the CDR3: TGTGCCAGCAGCTCCCAAGCGGGAGGGACAGATACGCAGTATTTT. It specifies CASSSQAGGTDTQYF. The chain recombines TRBV7-3 with TRBJ2-3; TRBD2 agrees at 10 bases. Per germline, CDR1 SGHTA and CDR2 FQGTGA. V shed 4 bases, J shed 3 bases, and the junction held 4 bases outside the gene matches. The CDR3 consists of 15 residues.

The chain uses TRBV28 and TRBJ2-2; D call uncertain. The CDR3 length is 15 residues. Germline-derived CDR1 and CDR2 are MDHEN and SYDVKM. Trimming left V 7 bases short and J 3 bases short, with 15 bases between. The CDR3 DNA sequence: TGTGCCAGCATGTTGTCGGTAGGGCACACCGGGGAGCTGTTTTTT. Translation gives CASMLSVGHTGELFF.

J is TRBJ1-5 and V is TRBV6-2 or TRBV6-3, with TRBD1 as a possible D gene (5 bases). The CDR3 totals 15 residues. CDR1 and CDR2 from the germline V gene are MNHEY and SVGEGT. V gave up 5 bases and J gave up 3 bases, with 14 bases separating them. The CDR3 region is CASSTRQTVNQPQHF. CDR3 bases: TGTGCCAGCAGTACCCGACAGACCGTCAATCAGCCCCAGCATTTT.

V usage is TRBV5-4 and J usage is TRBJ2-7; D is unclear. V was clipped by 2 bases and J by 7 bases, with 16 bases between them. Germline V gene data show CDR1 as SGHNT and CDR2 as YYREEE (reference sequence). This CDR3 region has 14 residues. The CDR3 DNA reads TGTGCCAGCAGCTTCCTGGGCCGTCCGAGGGAGCAGTACTTC. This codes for CASSFLGRPREQYF. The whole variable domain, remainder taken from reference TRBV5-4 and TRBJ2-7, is ETGVTQSPTHLIKTRGQQVTLRCSSQSGHNTVSWYQQALGQGPQFIFQYYREEENGRGNFPPRFSGLQFPNYSSELNVNALELDDSALYLCASSFLGRPREQYFGPGTRLTVT.

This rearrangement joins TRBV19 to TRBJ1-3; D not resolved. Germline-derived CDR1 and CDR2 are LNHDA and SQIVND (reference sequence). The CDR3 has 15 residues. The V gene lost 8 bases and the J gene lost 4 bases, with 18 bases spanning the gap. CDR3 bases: TGTGCCAGTTCCCGCCGGGCCACAGAAGGAAACACCATATATTTT. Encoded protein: CASSRRATEGNTIYF.

The CDR3 nucleotides are TGCGCCAGCAGCTTAGGGGCCGGGACAGGCAACAATGAGCAGTTCTTC. As protein: CASSLGAGTGNNEQFF. J is TRBJ2-1 and V is TRBV5-1; 8 bases fit TRBD1. CDR1 and CDR2 (germline): SGHRS, YFSETQ. The V gene end was trimmed by 2 bases and the J gene end by 5 bases; junction bases not matched to a gene: 9. The CDR3 spans 16 residues.

Here the CDR3 DNA reads TGTGCCAGCAGCTCAATAGCGGGGCGCACAGATACGCAGTATTTT. It translates to CASSSIAGRTDTQYF. This chain uses TRBV5-4 with TRBJ2-3; TRBD2 agrees at 8 bases. This CDR3 is built from 15 residues. V lost 3 bases to trimming and J lost 1 base; unmatched junction nucleotides: 4. Germline V gene sequence: CDR1 SGHNT, CDR2 YYREEE (reference sequence).

CDR3 protein: CASSLWAGGFVKNIQYF. In DNA form, the CDR3 reads TGTGCCAGCAGCTTGTGGGCAGGGGGCTTCGTCAAAAACATTCAGTACTTC. The chain has TRBV5-6 and TRBJ2-4, with 8 bases aligning to TRBD1. Losses at the gene ends were 1 base for V and 3 bases for J; bases not matched to a gene: 9. Germline V gives CDR1 SGHDT, CDR2 YYEEEE. The CDR3 loop spans 17 amino acids.

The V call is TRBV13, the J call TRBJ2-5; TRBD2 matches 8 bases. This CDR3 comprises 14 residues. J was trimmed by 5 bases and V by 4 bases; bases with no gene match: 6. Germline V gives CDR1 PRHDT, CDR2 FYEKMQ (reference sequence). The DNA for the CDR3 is TGTGCCAGCAGCTCAGGACTAGCTGGGGAGACCCAGTACTTC. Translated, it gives CASSSGLAGETQYF.

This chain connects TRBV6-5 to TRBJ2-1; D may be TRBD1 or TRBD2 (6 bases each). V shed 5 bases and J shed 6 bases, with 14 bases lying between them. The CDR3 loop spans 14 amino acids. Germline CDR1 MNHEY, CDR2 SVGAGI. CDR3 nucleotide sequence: TGTGCCAGCAGTCTGGAGGGACATAGCAATGAGCAGTTCTTC. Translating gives CASSLEGHSNEQFF.

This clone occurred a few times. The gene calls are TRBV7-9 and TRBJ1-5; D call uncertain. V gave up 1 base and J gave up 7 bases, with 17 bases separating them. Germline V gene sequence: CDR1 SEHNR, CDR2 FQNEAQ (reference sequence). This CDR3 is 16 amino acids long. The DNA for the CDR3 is TGTGCCAGCAGCTTAGGTGGTGTGGGGAGCCACCAGCCCCAGCATTTT. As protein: CASSLGGVGSHQPQHF.

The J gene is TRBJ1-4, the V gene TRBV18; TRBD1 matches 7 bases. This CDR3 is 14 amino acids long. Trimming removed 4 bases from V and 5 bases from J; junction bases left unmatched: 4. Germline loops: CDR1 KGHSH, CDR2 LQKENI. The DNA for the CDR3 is TGTGCCAGCTCACTGACAGGGACAAATGAAAAACTGTTTTTT. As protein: CASSLTGTNEKLFF.

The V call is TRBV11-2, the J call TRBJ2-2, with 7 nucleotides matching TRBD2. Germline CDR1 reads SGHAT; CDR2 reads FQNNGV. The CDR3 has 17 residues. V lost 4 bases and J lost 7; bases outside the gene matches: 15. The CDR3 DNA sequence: TGTGCCAGCAGCTCCTTTTCAGGGCCCCGCGGGAGCGGGGAGCTGTTTTTT. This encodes CASSSFSGPRGSGELFF.